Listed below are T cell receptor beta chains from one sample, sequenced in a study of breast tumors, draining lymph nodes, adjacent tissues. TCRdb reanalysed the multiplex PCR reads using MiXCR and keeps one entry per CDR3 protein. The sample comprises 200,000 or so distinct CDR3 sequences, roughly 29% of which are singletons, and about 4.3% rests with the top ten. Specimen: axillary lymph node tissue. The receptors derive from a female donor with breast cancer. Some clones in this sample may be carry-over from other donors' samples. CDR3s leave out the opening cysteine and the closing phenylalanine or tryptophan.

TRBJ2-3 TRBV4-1 ASSQGTGGIDTQY
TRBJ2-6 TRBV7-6 ASSTQGTGANVLT
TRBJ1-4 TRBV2 ASSRDGEGSNEKLF
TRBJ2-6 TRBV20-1 SARDPSGANVLT
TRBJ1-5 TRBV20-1 SARKSNQPQH
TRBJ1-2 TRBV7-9 ASSLVPGDYGYT
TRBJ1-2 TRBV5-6 ASSLGELSYT
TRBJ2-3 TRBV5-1 ASSLEGTTTDTQY
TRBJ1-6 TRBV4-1 ASSQEHGTASPLH
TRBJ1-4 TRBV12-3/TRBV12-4 ASSPGNWLPATSEKLF
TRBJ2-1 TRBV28 ASSIIPLAGVEQF
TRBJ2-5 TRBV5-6 ASSLAGKETQY
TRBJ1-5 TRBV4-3 ASSQDGNQPQH
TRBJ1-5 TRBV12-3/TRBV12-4 ASLPPGQSNQPQH
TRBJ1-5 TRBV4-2 ASSPLTGDGGQPQH
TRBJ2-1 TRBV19 ASSITGDGYNEQF
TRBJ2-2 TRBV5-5 ASSLVSAATGELF
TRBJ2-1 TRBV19 ASSIGSGRGDEQF
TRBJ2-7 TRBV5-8 ASSEGWTGEAGEQY
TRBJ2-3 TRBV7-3 ASSFSETDTQY
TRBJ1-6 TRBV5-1 ASSSRGGSPLH
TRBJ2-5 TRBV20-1 SATGLARETQY
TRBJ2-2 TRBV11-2 ASSLMDRGELF
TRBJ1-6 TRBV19 ASSIRQGRSPLH
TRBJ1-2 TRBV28 ASSSVPGQDYGYT
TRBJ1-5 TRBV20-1 SARDRLSNQPQH
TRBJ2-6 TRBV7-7 ASSLAPLDSTGANVLT
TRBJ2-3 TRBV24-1 ATSDPGAGHTDTQY
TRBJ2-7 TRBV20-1 SARGTGTYEQY
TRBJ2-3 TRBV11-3 ASSLGQGSDTQY
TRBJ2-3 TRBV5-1 ASSLEGDTQY
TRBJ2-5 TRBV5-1 ASSLDPWVKTQY
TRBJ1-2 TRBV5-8 ASSSGGDYGYT
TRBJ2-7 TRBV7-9 ASSSLGHYEQY
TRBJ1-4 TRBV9 ASSDDRDEKLF
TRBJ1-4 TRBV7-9 ASSSGAGAANEKLF
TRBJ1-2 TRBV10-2 VSSESLRLDYGYT
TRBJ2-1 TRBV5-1 ASTQGGGYNEQF
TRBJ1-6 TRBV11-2 ASSLGVASYNSPLH
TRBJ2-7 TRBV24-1 ATSEPGIPEQY
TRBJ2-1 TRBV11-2 ASSLVRPGALNEQF